This T cell receptor (beta chain) was recorded in a study of T cells expressing NK-cell markers (TCRdb year 2020). In the study overall: In sorted CD3+CD56+NKG2C+, CD3+CD56+NKG2C- and CD3+CD56-NKG2C+ T-cell subsets from roughly 8 donors, TCR beta-chain repertoires were profiled. Among the eight sequenced donors, seven were HCMV-seropositive and one was HCMV-seronegative. The study sequenced eight donors, all healthy volunteers chosen at random: three men and five women. Libraries were sequenced as 2 x 150 bp reads on Illumina HiSeq 2000/2500, MiSeq or NextSeq.

General study outcomes and caveats: In roughly six donors, the dominant CD3+CD56+NKG2C+ clonotypes were among the top 10 CD8+ clonotypes and accounted for 1.0-7.0% of CD8+ T cells. Those dominant clonotypes were again the most abundant among CD3+CD56-NKG2C+ cells in a few donors, at about 25-65%. Whether the expanded NKG2C-expressing T cell clones were specific for HCMV antigens was left unclear.

As regards this clonotype: It has no known antigen specificity.

HCMV serostatus was determined by detecting HCMV-specific IgG in serum with a commercial ELISA kit. Peripheral blood mononuclear cells were isolated from blood by Ficoll density gradient centrifugation. Per the germline V gene (reference sequence), LNHNV is the CDR1 and YYDKDF is the CDR2. From its cysteine to its phenylalanine, the CDR3 spans 12 amino acids. No coding sequence is recorded. TCRdb names Illumina HiSeq 2000 as the instrument used. TCR beta cDNA libraries were prepared using 5'RACE template switching, which introduced a universal primer site and unique molecular identifiers. cDNA synthesis was primed from the TCR beta constant segment, followed by two successive PCR amplification steps. Turning to the authors' computational methods: MIGEC handled demultiplexing of the reads and grouping by UMI, while MiTCR was used to assemble and quantify clonotypes. Only TCR cDNA sequences supported by at least two reads were kept to exclude erroneous sequences. Downstream repertoire analysis used the tcR package, and clonotypes were matched across fractions by CDR3 nucleotide sequence plus V segment. VDJmatch was used to annotate antigen specificity against VDJdb, with one amino acid substitution in CDR3 allowed. TCRdb reprocessed the reads, and each CDR3 protein sequence is entered once, without DNA. It is TCRdb's table, rather than the study itself, that gives the V and J calls and clone size. The sample's records list 300,000 to 450,000 distinct CDR3 sequences. Together, the top ten hold 5% to 5.5% of the sample.

The sample consisted of blood T cells: a sorted CD56 or NKG2C T cell subset, CD4+ or CD8+ T cells, or bulk PBMC T cells (not recorded which). This TCR derives from a man aged 18-70 years in good health. The V gene is TRBV15 and the J gene is TRBJ1-1. The CDR3 is CATSRARAEAFF.